One and the same sample provided the 12 T cell receptor beta chains below, sequenced in a study of vaccination effects on CD4 cells after COVID-19. After expansion with viral peptide pools in the ViraFEST assay, antigen-specific CD4+ T cells were sequenced. Having been cultured for about ten days, the cells underwent CD4+ T cell isolation. Participants completed two doses of the BNT162b2 or mRNA-1273 vaccine. Sequencing was performed with immunoSEQ multiplex PCR; in TCRdb, only in-frame clones are kept and a portion is missing. Seen here are more than 40,000 clones, about 70% observed once, and the top ten hold roughly 16%. For these TCRs, the target antigens are not known. The sample was CD4+ T cells from PBMCs cultured with HCoV-OC43 spike peptides, taken after COVID-19 vaccination. The subset was: HCoV-OC43 spike overlapping peptide pool stimulation. The receptors were gathered from a human donor who received a COVID-19 vaccine.

This chain links TRBV5-6 with TRBJ2-1; no firm D call. CDR1 SGHDT and CDR2 YYEEEE come from the germline V gene. The CDR3 totals 16 residues. V lost 2 bases and J 4 bases, leaving 16 bases between the germline ends. This CDR3 is CASSLRVTHNYNEQFF. CDR3 DNA: TGTGCCAGCAGCTTAAGAGTCACCCACAATTACAATGAGCAGTTCTTC.

The V gene is TRBV3-1 (or the pseudogene TRBV3-2), the J gene TRBJ2-7; tentative D call: TRBD2 (6 bases). The CDR3 length is 15 residues. Between the trimmed V and J ends, which lost 3 bases and 5 bases, there was a span of 17 bases. Germline-derived CDR1 and CDR2 are LGHDT and YNNKEL (reference sequence). CDR3 in amino acids: CASSHPFRGGDEQYF. The CDR3, as DNA: TGTGCCAGCAGCCATCCGTTTCGGGGAGGCGACGAGCAGTACTTC.

This clone was recorded at least ten times. The rearrangement uses TRBV30 and TRBJ1-2, with TRBD1 matching over 7 bases. The CDR3 runs to 17 residues. V gave up 0 bases and J gave up 4 bases; unmatched junction bases: 14. Germline V gene data show CDR1 as GTSNPN and CDR2 as SVGIG (reference sequence). The CDR3 loop reads CAWSVPGTAKPFYGYTF. CDR3 nucleotides: TGTGCCTGGAGTGTCCCAGGGACAGCCAAACCCTTCTATGGCTACACCTTC. The variable domain in full, completed from reference TRBV30 and TRBJ1-2, reads SQTIHQWPATLVQPVGSPLSLECTVEGTSNPNLYWYRQAAGRGLQLLFYSVGIGQISSEVPQNLSASRPQDRQFILSSKKLLLSDSGFYLCAWSVPGTAKPFYGYTFGSGTRLTVV.

The CDR3 loop reads CASSRTGTGLSYNEQFF. The CDR3, as DNA: TGTGCCAGCAGCAGAACCGGGACAGGGCTGTCCTACAATGAGCAGTTCTTC. The chain uses TRBV11-3 and TRBJ2-1; 9 bases align to TRBD1. This CDR3 region has 17 residues. Germline lookup yields CDR1 SGHNT and CDR2 YENEEA. Germline trimming cut 5 bases from V and 1 base from J; bases unmatched to any gene: 9.

The chain has TRBV19 and TRBJ1-2; the match to TRBD1 covers 7 bases. V lost 5 bases and J lost 5; bases outside the gene matches: 8. Germline CDR1 and CDR2: LNHDA and SQIVND (reference sequence). The CDR3 totals 14 residues. This CDR3 is CASSGPGTAYGYTF. CDR3 coding DNA: TGTGCCAGTAGTGGACCCGGGACAGCTTATGGCTACACCTTC.

The gene calls are TRBV19 and TRBJ2-4, with D possibly TRBD2 on 7 matching bases. This CDR3 spans 14 amino acids. The germline CDR1 and CDR2 sequences are LNHDA and SQIVND (reference sequence). Trimming stripped 7 bases from V and 3 bases from J, with 13 bases between. In DNA form, the CDR3 reads TGTGCCAGTAAGCGGGACATAGGCAAAAACATTCAGTACTTC. Its translation: CASKRDIGKNIQYF.

The chain carries TRBV29-1 and TRBJ2-5; 14 bases align to TRBD2. In germline, CDR1 is SQVTM, CDR2 ANQGSEA. The V gene end was trimmed by 7 bases and the J gene end by 5 bases; junction bases not matched to a gene: 6. The CDR3 length is 14 residues. In DNA form, the CDR3 reads TGCAGCGCCCCGACTAGCGGGGGGGCCGAGACCCAGTACTTC. Amino acid sequence: CSAPTSGGAETQYF.

As regards this clone: Distinct nucleotide sequences in the sample also encode this CDR3. The chain recombines TRBV6-5 with TRBJ1-1; D gene uncertain. This CDR3 is built from 13 residues. Trimming left V 3 bases short and J 1 base short, with 6 bases between. Germline assignment: CDR1 MNHEY and CDR2 SVGAGI. The CDR3 DNA sequence: TGTGCCAGCAGTTATCGGGGGAACACTGAAGCTTTCTTT. Residues: CASSYRGNTEAFF.

This clone has just one count. This rearrangement joins TRBV18 to TRBJ2-2, with a weak D call TRBD1 (5 bases). The CDR3 loop spans 16 amino acids. Germline-derived CDR1 and CDR2 are KGHSH and LQKENI. Trimming stripped 3 bases from V and 0 bases from J, with 11 bases between. The DNA for the CDR3 is TGTGCCAGCTCACCTTCAGGGTCGACGAACACCGGGGAGCTGTTTTTT. This translates into CASSPSGSTNTGELFF.

The chain combines TRBV5-1 with TRBJ1-6; 7 nucleotides match TRBD1. J lost 10 bases, V lost 0 bases, and 4 bases had no gene match. The germline gives CDR1 SGHRS, CDR2 YFSETQ. This CDR3 contains 14 residues. DNA of the CDR3: TGCGCCAGCAGCTTGGACAGGGGAGGATCACCCCTCCACTTT. It codes for CASSLDRGGSPLHF.

The sample holds a few counts of this clone. The chain employs TRBV19 and TRBJ1-2, with D possibly TRBD1 on 6 matching bases. CDR1 is LNHDA, CDR2 SQIVND, per germline (reference sequence). The length of the CDR3 is 12 residues. Trimming pared 6 bases from V and 6 bases from J, leaving 11 bases between. This chain's CDR3 is CASRQGGNGYTF. The CDR3 nucleotides are TGTGCCAGTAGACAGGGAGGGAATGGCTACACCTTC.

The chain links TRBV9 to TRBJ2-7; D unclear. V lost 2 bases and J 2 bases, leaving 17 bases between the germline ends. Looked up from germline, CDR1 is SGDLS and CDR2 is YYNGEE. CDR3 length: 16 amino acids. CDR3 sequence: CASSVLVLGRTYEQYF. The CDR3 nucleotides are TGTGCCAGCAGCGTCTTAGTTTTAGGCAGGACCTACGAGCAGTACTTC.